This TCR beta chain originates from a study of T-cell memory formation after mild COVID-19. Germline loops: CDR1 SGHRS, CDR2 YFSETQ. Trimming pared 0 bases from V and 8 bases from J, leaving 14 bases between. The CDR3 runs 15 residues. This clonotype has a handful of counts. The antigen is undetermined. Amplification by 5'RACE using constant-segment primers produced TCR alpha and TCR beta cDNA libraries that carried sample barcodes and UMIs. Each CDR3 protein is one row after TCRdb ran MiXCR on the 5' RACE reads. The sample lists some 40,000 distinct CDR3 sequences; nearly 9.5% were seen once. Study observations and caveats: Clones contracting across day 15 to 85 had a balanced CD4/CD8 profile; later expanding clones leaned CD4+. CD4+ contracting clones were found mainly in CM and EM, and CD8+ ones in EMRA. Within pre-infection memory, some responding clones were found, suggesting cross-reactive memory joined.

This sequence was found in an adult woman who had mild COVID-19 (a few samples of this study predate the infection). Cell type and time point are not known. Source material: PBMCs or a T cell subset sorted from them (not recorded which). The V call is TRBV5-1, the J call TRBJ1-4, with D perhaps TRBD1 (5 bases). The CDR3 sequence is CASSLGDPGREKLFF. Written as DNA, the CDR3 is TGCGCCAGCAGCTTGGGGGACCCGGGGCGCGAAAAACTGTTTTTT.